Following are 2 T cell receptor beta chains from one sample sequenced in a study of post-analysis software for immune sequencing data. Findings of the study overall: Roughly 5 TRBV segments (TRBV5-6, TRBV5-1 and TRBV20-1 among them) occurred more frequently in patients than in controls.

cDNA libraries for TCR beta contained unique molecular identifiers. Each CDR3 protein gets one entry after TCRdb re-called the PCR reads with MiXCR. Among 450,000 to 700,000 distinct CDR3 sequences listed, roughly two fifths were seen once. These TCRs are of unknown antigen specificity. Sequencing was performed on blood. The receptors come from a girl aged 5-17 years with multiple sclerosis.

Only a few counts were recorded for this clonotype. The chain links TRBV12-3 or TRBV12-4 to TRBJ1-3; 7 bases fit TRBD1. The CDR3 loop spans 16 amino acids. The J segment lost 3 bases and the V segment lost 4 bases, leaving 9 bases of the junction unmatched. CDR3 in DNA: TGTGCCAGCAGTTCACCCGGGACAGTGGTTGGAAACACCATATATTTT. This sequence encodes CASSSPGTVVGNTIYF.

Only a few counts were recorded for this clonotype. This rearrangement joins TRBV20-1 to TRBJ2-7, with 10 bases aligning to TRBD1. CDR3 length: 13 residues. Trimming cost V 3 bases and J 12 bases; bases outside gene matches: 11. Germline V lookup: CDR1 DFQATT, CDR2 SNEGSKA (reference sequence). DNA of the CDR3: TGCAGTGCTAGCGGGACAGGGGCCTCCCAGCGGTACTTC. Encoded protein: CSASGTGASQRYF.